This T cell receptor (beta chain) derives from a study of human T cells and chemical hapten exposure. Study in general: There were per-sample TCR yield variations, arising mainly from small pooled library volume differences.

Study results and limitations: Because all patients had alopecia, their immune responses might differ from healthy ones.

As concerns this clonotype: Its antigen is undetermined.

Germline-derived CDR1 and CDR2 are SNHLY and FYNNEI. The ends lost 7 bases at V and 3 bases at J; junction bases unmatched: 4. This CDR3 has 14 amino acids. Each CDR3 protein is one row after TCRdb ran MiXCR on the RACE reads. The repertoire includes tens of thousands of distinct CDR3 sequences, 9% to 12% of them detected once, and about 6.9% sits in the top ten. Regarding time point: patch test 2, 6 weeks after DPC sensitization. Described treatment: therapeutic diphenylcyclopropenone sensitization with weekly scalp DPC. Blood was collected ahead of every patch test applied. Total RNA was extracted from unfractionated whole blood.

The TCR was taken from a woman in her forties or fifties with alopecia areata. Some clones in this sample may be carry-over from other donors' samples. Sample: whole blood, taken in connection with sensitization to the hapten diphenylcyclopropenone (DPC). The chain has TRBV2 and TRBJ2-3; 10 bases align to TRBD1. The CDR3 DNA reads TGTGCCAGCACTCCGGACAGGGGGACAGATACGCAGTATTTT. Translation: CASTPDRGTDTQYF. Full variable domain (missing parts from reference TRBV2 and TRBJ2-3): EPEVTQTPSHQVTQMGQEVILRCVPISNHLYFYWYRQILGQKVEFLVSFYNNEISEKSEIFDDQFSVERPDGSNFTLKIRSTKLEDSAMYFCASTPDRGTDTQYFGPGTRLTVL.